Below, 18 T cell receptor beta chains from the same sample are listed, as sequenced in a study of T cells in Graves' hyperthyroidism and ophthalmopathy. Using RNA transcripts as the source, TCR beta CDR3 regions were amplified. The HTBI primer set served for first-round RT-PCR of the TCR CDR3. TCRdb analysed the multiplex PCR reads with MiXCR anew, one entry per CDR3 protein. The profile shows over 350,000 distinct CDR3 sequences, roughly 15% of them singletons. Sequenced: blood. These receptors all come from a man between 18 and 29 years old with Graves' ophthalmopathy.

This clonotype was counted many times. The chain uses TRBV3-1 and TRBJ1-1; D gene uncertain. This CDR3 region has 15 residues. Trimming shortened V by 0 bases and J by 8 bases, and 16 bases separated the two germline ends. Per germline, CDR1 LGHDT and CDR2 YNNKEL (reference sequence). In DNA, the CDR3 is TGTGCCAGCAGCCAAGAATGGACGCCTTACTTGGAAGCTTTCTTT. Its translation: CASSQEWTPYLEAFF.

On this clonotype: The junction and the germline gene differ at one end; a read error may be behind it. The chain links TRBV6-1 to TRBJ1-1; no definite D call. CDR3 length: 12 residues. CDR1 and CDR2 from the germline V gene are MNHNS and SASEGT. This chain's CDR3 is CASSPPRTEASF. CDR3 DNA sequence: TGTGCCAGTTCTCCCCCGAGGACTGAAGCTTCCTTT.

This clonotype was counted many times. The chain combines TRBV30 with TRBJ2-4; D not certain. Per germline, CDR1 GTSNPN and CDR2 SVGIG (reference sequence). The CDR3 has 15 residues. V was clipped by 2 bases and J by 0 bases, with 11 bases between them. Written as DNA, the CDR3 is TGTGCCTGGAGTTTGGCAGGATCAGCCAAAAACATTCAGTACTTC. Its translation: CAWSLAGSAKNIQYF.

This clonotype occurred many times. J is TRBJ2-1 and V is TRBV5-1; D is undetermined. Germline CDR1 and CDR2: SGHRS and YFSETQ. The CDR3 sequence is 14 residues long. Trimming removed 0 bases at V and 8 bases at J, with 12 bases between. The CDR3 sequence: CASSLAWGHDEQFF. CDR3 bases: TGCGCCAGCAGCTTGGCCTGGGGTCACGATGAGCAGTTCTTC.

This clonotype was counted between two and nine times. A much larger clonotype is one base distant, so this may be a read error. This chain joins TRBV20-1 and TRBJ1-5; a weak D match, TRBD1 (5 bases). The CDR3 consists of 15 residues. Per germline, CDR1 DFQATT and CDR2 SNEGSKA (reference sequence). The CDR3 DNA reads as TGCAGTGCTACCGTTGACAGTAATAGCAATCAGCCCCGGCATTTT. Translated: CSATVDSNSNQPRHF.

Ten or more counts support this clonotype. This rearrangement joins TRBV12-3 or TRBV12-4 to TRBJ2-5; 12 bases fit TRBD1. V lost 5 bases and J lost 4; bases outside the gene matches: 5. This CDR3 has 15 amino acids. CDR3 sequence (DNA): TGTGCCAGCAGTCGCCCGGGACAGGGGGCAGAGACCCAGTACTTC. This sequence encodes CASSRPGQGAETQYF.

The chain recombines TRBV6-1 with TRBJ1-5; D gene ambiguous. Germline lookup yields CDR1 MNHNS and CDR2 SASEGT. V dropped 5 bases and J dropped 0 bases, with 14 bases sitting between them. The CDR3 is made up of 16 amino acids. In nucleotides, the CDR3 is TGTGCCAGCAGTCGAATCGGATCCAATAGCAATCAGCCCCAGCATTTT. Translated, it gives CASSRIGSNSNQPQHF.

A single count supports this clonotype. The chain has TRBV14 and TRBJ2-5, with 9 bases lining up with TRBD2. The CDR3 has 15 residues. Germline V gene sequence: CDR1 SGHDN, CDR2 FVKESK. V was clipped by 3 bases and J by 4 bases; unmatched bases: 6. The CDR3 loop reads CASSQLAGEGETQYF. The CDR3 DNA sequence: TGTGCCAGCAGCCAGTTAGCGGGAGAAGGAGAGACCCAGTACTTC.

There are many counts of this clonotype. The V gene is TRBV9, the J gene TRBJ2-1, with D unresolved. V lost 4 bases and J lost 10, with 15 bases in between. Germline CDR1 reads SGDLS; CDR2 reads YYNGEE. The CDR3 has 13 residues. The CDR3, as DNA: TGTGCCAGCAGCTTCCCCGGTGGGTGGGAGCAGTTCTTC. Residues: CASSFPGGWEQFF.

This clonotype was seen ten or more times. The chain couples TRBV20-1 to TRBJ2-3; D is perhaps TRBD1 (6 bases). This CDR3 has 13 residues. Germline V CDR1 and CDR2: DFQATT, SNEGSKA (reference sequence). Trimming removed 3 bases at V and 2 bases at J, with 9 bases between. The CDR3 is CSARRTATDTQYF. CDR3 nucleotide sequence: TGCAGTGCTAGGCGGACAGCCACAGATACGCAGTATTTT.

This clonotype occurred a few times. CDR3 residues: CASSQSRGSYNEQFF. CDR3 nucleotide sequence: TGTGCCAGCAGCCAATCCAGGGGGTCCTACAATGAGCAGTTCTTC. The V and J genes are TRBV3-1 and TRBJ2-1, with 7 bases identical to TRBD1. The CDR3 extends over 15 amino acids. The germline V gene has CDR1 LGHDT and CDR2 YNNKEL (reference sequence). The V segment lost 2 bases and the J segment 1 base; nucleotides outside the gene matches: 2.

This clonotype was observed a handful of times. V and J are TRBV18 and TRBJ2-5, with D unclear. CDR1 and CDR2 from the germline V gene are KGHSH and LQKENI. V lost 4 bases and J 2 bases, leaving 5 bases between the germline ends. The CDR3 runs to 12 residues. The CDR3 region is CASSLFQETQYF. CDR3 bases: TGTGCCAGCTCACTCTTTCAAGAGACCCAGTACTTC.

V usage is TRBV18 and J usage is TRBJ1-3, with TRBD1 identical over 7 bases. The V and J ends lost 8 bases and 0 bases, in that order; junction bases with no gene match: 1. The CDR3 is 13 residues long. Germline lookup yields CDR1 KGHSH and CDR2 LQKENI. Written as DNA, the CDR3 is TGTGCCAGCCGGGACAGCTCTGGAAACACCATATATTTT. This codes for CASRDSSGNTIYF.

This clonotype has ten or more counts. The V and J genes are TRBV11-2 and TRBJ2-7; 7 nucleotides match TRBD2. The junction had 6 bases not matched to a gene; V was cut back by 1 base and J by 6 bases. CDR1 is SGHAT, CDR2 FQNNGV, per germline. The CDR3 spans 14 residues. The CDR3 nucleotides are TGTGCCAGCAGCTTAGTGCGCGGGAGAGGCGAGCAGTACTTC. It yields the protein CASSLVRGRGEQYF.

In this sample, this clonotype turned up many times. The chain uses TRBV29-1 and TRBJ2-2; D not certain. The CDR3 loop spans 9 amino acids. V dropped 6 bases and J dropped 6 bases, with 2 bases sitting between them. Germline CDR1 and CDR2: SQVTM and ANQGSEA. The CDR3: CSVPGELFF. The CDR3 coding sequence is TGCAGCGTCCCCGGGGAGCTGTTTTTT.

The chain links TRBV29-1 to TRBJ1-1, with D unclear. V was pared by 5 bases and J by 11 bases, with 15 bases between. Germline CDR1 reads SQVTM; CDR2 reads ANQGSEA. The length of the CDR3 is 11 residues. The CDR3 sequence is CSVFSGYLAFF. CDR3 in DNA: TGCAGCGTTTTCTCGGGGTACTTGGCTTTCTTT.

This clonotype was picked up many times. This chain joins TRBV11-2 and TRBJ1-1, with no clear D. The CDR3 is made up of 13 amino acids. V lost 7 bases to trimming and J lost 8 bases, with 17 bases between them. Germline CDR1 and CDR2: SGHAT and FQNNGV. The CDR3 loop reads CASTPRPISEAFF. The CDR3 bases are TGTGCCAGCACTCCCAGGCCCATAAGCGAAGCTTTCTTT. The whole variable domain, filled in from reference TRBV11-2 and TRBJ1-1, reads EAGVAQSPRYKIIEKRQSVAFWCNPISGHATLYWYQQILGQGPKLLIQFQNNGVVDDSQLPKDRFSAERLKGVDSTLKIQPAKLEDSAVYLCASTPRPISEAFFGQGTRLTVV.

This clonotype was seen a handful of times. The chain employs TRBV24-1 and TRBJ2-2; 8 nucleotides line up with TRBD2. Germline V lookup: CDR1 KGHDR, CDR2 SFDVKD. The CDR3 contains 15 residues. The ends lost 3 bases at V and 6 bases at J; junction bases unmatched: 5. The CDR3 DNA sequence: TGTGCCACCAGTGATCCCGGACTAGCCTCCGGGGAGCTGTTTTTT. It yields the protein CATSDPGLASGELFF.